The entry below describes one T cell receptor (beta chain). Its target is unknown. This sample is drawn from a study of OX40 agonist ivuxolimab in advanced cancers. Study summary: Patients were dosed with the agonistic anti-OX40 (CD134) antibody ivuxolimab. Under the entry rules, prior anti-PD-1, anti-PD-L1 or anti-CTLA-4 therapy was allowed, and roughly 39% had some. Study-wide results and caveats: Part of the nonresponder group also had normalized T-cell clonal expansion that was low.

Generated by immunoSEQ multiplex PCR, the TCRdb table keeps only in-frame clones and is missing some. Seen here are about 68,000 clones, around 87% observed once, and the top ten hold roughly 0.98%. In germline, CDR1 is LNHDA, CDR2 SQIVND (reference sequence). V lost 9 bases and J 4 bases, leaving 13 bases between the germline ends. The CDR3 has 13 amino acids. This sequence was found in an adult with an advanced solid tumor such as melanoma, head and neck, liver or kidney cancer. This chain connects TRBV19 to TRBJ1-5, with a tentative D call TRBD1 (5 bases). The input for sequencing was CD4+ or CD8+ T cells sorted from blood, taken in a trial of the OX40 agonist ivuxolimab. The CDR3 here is CASRDWENQPQHF. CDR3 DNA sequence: TGTGCCAGCCGGGACTGGGAAAATCAGCCCCAGCATTTT.